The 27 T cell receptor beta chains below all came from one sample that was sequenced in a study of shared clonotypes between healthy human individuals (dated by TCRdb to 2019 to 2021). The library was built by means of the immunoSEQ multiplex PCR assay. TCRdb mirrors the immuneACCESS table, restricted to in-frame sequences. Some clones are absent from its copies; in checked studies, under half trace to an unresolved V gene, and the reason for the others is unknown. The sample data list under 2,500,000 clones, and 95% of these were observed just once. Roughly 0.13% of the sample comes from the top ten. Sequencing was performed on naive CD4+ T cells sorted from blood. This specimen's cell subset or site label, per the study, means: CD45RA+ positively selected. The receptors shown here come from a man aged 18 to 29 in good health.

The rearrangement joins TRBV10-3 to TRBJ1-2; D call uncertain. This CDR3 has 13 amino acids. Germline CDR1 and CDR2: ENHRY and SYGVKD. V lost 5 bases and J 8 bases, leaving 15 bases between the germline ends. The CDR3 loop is CAISPLFNNGYTF. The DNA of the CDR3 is TGTGCCATCAGTCCCTTGTTTAACAACGGCTACACCTTC.

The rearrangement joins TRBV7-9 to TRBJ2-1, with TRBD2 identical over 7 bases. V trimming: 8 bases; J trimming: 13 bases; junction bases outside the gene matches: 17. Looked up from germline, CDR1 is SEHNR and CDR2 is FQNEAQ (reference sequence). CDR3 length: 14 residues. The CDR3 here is CASFGGGDLLKQFF. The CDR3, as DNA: TGTGCCAGCTTCGGGGGAGGGGACTTGTTGAAACAGTTCTTC.

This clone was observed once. CDR3 nucleotides: TGTGCCAGCAGCCCGGGCCCTGGGGGCAGGGGCAAAAACATTCAGTACTTC. Amino acids: CASSPGPGGRGKNIQYF. The chain is built from TRBV11-2 and TRBJ2-4; D perhaps matches TRBD1 (6 bases). Trimming shortened V by 5 bases and J by 3 bases, and 20 bases separated the two germline ends. Germline loops: CDR1 SGHAT, CDR2 FQNNGV. This CDR3 is 17 amino acids long. Filled out from reference TRBV11-2 and TRBJ2-4, the complete variable domain reads EAGVAQSPRYKIIEKRQSVAFWCNPISGHATLYWYQQILGQGPKLLIQFQNNGVVDDSQLPKDRFSAERLKGVDSTLKIQPAKLEDSAVYLCASSPGPGGRGKNIQYFGAGTRLSVL.

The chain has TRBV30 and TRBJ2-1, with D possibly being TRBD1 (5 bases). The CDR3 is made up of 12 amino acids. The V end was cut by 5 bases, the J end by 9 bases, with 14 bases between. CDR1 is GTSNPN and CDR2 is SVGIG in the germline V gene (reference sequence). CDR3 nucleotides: TGTGCCTGGGACAGTCGTACGGGTGAGCAGTTCTTC. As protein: CAWDSRTGEQFF.

This CDR3 is CAWSEGNTEAFF. The CDR3 DNA follows: TGTGCCTGGAGCGAGGGGAACACTGAAGCTTTCTTT. V usage is TRBV30 and J usage is TRBJ1-1, with unresolved D. The V end lost 3 bases, the J end lost 1 base, and 6 bases lay between the germline ends. The CDR3 consists of 12 residues. Germline values: CDR1 GTSNPN, CDR2 SVGIG (reference sequence).

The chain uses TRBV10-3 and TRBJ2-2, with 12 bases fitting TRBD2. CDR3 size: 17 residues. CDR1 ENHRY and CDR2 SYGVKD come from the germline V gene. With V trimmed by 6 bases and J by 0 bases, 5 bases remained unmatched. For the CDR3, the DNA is TGTGCCATCAGAACCCTAGCGGGAGGGCCGAACACCGGGGAGCTGTTTTTT. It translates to CAIRTLAGGPNTGELFF.

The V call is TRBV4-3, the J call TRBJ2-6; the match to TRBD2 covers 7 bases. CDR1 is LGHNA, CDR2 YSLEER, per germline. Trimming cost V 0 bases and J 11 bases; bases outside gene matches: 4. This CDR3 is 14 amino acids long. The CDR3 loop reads CASSQDGGSDVLTF. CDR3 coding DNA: TGCGCCAGCAGCCAAGACGGCGGGAGTGACGTCCTGACTTTC.

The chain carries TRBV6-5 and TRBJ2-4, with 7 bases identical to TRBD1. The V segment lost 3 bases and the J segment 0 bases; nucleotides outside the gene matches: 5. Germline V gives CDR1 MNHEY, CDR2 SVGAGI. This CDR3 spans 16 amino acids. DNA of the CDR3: TGTGCCAGCAGTTATCAGGGGGTTGGAGCCAAAAACATTCAGTACTTC. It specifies CASSYQGVGAKNIQYF.

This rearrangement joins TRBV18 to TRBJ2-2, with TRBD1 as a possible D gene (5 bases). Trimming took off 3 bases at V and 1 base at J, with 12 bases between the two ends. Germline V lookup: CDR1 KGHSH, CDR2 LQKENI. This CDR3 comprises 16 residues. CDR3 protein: CASSPSSGKNTGELFF. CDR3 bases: TGTGCCAGCTCACCCTCTTCAGGGAAGAACACCGGGGAGCTGTTTTTT.

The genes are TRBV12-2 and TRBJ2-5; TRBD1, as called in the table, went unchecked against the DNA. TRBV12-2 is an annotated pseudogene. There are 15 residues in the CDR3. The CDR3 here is CASRQSSWAEETQYF. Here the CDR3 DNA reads TGTGCAAGTCGCCAGTCTTCGTGGGCAGAAGAGACCCAGTACTTC.

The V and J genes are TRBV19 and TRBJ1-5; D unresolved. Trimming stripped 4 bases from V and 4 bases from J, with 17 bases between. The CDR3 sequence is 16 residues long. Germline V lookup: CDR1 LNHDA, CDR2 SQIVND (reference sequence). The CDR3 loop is CASSTLLTSLNQPQHF. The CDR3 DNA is TGTGCCAGTAGTACCCTCCTGACCAGCCTAAATCAGCCCCAGCATTTT.

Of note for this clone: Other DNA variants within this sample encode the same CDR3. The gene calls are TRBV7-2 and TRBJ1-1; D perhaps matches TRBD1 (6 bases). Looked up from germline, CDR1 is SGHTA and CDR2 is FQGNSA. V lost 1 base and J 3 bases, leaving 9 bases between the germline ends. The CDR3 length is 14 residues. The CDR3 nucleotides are TGTGCCAGCAGCTTAGTCGCAGGGGACACTGAAGCTTTCTTT. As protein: CASSLVAGDTEAFF.

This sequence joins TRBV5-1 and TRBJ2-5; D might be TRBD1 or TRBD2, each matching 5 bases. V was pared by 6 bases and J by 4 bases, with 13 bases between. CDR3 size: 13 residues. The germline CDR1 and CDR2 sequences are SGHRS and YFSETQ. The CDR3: CASKAGSGETQYF. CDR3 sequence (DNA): TGCGCCAGCAAAGCAGGGAGTGGAGAGACCCAGTACTTC.

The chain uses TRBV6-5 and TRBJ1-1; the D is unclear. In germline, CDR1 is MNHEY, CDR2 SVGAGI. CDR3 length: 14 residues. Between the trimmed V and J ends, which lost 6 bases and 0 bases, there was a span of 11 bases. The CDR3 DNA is TGTGCCAGCAGCCGCCTTGGACTGAACACTGAAGCTTTCTTT. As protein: CASSRLGLNTEAFF.

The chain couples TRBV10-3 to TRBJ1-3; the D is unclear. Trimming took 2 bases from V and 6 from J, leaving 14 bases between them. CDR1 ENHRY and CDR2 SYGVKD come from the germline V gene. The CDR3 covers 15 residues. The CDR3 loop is CAISEALGPKNTIYF. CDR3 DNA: TGTGCCATCAGTGAGGCCTTAGGGCCAAAAAACACCATATATTTT.

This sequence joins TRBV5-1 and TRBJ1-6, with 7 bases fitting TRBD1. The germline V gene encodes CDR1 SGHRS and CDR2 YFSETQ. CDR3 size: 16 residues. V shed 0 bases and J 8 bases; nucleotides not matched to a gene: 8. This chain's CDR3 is CASSLAPGGQDSPLHF. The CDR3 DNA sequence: TGCGCCAGCAGCTTGGCCCCAGGGGGGCAGGATTCACCCCTCCACTTT. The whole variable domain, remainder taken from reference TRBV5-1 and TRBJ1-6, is KAGVTQTPRYLIKTRGQQVTLSCSPISGHRSVSWYQQTPGQGLQFLFEYFSETQRNKGNFPGRFSGRQFSNSRSEMNVSTLELGDSALYLCASSLAPGGQDSPLHFGNGTRLTVT.

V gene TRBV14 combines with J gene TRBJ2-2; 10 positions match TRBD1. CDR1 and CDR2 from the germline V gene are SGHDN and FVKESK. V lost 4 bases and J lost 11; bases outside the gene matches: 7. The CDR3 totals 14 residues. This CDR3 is CASSRLLTGGELFF. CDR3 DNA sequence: TGTGCCAGCAGCCGGCTACTGACAGGGGGCGAGCTGTTTTTT.

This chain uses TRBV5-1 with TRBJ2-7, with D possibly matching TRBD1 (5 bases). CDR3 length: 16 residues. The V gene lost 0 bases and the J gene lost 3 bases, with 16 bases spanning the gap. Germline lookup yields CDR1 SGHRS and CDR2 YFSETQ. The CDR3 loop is CASSLAVPGNLYEQYF. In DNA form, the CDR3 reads TGCGCCAGCAGCTTGGCCGTGCCAGGGAACCTCTACGAGCAGTACTTC.

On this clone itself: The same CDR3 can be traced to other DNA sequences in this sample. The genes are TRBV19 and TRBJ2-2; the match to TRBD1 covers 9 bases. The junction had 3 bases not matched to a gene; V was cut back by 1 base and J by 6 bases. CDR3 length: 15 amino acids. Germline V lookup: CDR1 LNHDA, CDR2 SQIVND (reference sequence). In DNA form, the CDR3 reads TGTGCCAGTAGTATAGGGGACAGGGTAGCCGGGGAGCTGTTTTTT. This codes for CASSIGDRVAGELFF.

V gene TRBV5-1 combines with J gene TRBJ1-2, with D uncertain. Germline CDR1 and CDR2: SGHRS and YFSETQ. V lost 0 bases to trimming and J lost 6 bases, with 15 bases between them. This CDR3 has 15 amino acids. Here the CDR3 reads CASSLGPGSSDGYTF. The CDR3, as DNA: TGCGCCAGCAGCTTGGGGCCGGGTTCCAGCGATGGCTACACCTTC. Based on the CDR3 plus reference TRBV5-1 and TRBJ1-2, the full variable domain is KAGVTQTPRYLIKTRGQQVTLSCSPISGHRSVSWYQQTPGQGLQFLFEYFSETQRNKGNFPGRFSGRQFSNSRSEMNVSTLELGDSALYLCASSLGPGSSDGYTFGSGTRLTVV.

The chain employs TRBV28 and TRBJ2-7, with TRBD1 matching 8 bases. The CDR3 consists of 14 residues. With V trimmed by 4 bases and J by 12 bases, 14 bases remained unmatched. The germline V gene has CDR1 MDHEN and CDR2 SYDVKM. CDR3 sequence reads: CASSSLGQVFKPYF. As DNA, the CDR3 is TGTGCCAGCAGTTCCTTGGGACAGGTCTTTAAACCGTACTTC.

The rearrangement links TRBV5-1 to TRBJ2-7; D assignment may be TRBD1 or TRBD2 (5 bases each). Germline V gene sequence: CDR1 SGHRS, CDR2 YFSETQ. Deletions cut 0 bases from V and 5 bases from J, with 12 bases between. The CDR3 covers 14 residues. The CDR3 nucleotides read TGCGCCAGCAGCTTGGTTCCAGGGAGCCACGAGCAGTACTTC. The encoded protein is CASSLVPGSHEQYF. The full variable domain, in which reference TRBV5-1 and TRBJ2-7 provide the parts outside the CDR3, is KAGVTQTPRYLIKTRGQQVTLSCSPISGHRSVSWYQQTPGQGLQFLFEYFSETQRNKGNFPGRFSGRQFSNSRSEMNVSTLELGDSALYLCASSLVPGSHEQYFGPGTRLTVT.

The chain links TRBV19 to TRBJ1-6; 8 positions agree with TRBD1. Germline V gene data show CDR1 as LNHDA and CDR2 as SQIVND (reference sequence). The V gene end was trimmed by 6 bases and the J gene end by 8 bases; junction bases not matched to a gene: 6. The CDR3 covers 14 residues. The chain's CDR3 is CASRPGQVYSPLHF. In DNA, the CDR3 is TGTGCCAGTAGGCCGGGACAGGTGTATTCACCCCTCCACTTT.

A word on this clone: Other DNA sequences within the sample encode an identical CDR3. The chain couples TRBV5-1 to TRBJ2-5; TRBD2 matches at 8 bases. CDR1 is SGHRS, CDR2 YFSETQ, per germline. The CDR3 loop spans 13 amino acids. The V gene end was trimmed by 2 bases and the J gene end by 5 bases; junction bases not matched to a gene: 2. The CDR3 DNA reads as TGCGCCAGCAGCTTCGGGGGGGCTGAGACCCAGTACTTC. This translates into CASSFGGAETQYF.

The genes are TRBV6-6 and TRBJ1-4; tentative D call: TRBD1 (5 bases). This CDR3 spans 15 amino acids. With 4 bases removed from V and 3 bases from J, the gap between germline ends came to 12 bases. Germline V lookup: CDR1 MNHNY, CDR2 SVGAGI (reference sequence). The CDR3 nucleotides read TGTGCCAGCAGTTCCTCCGGGACGCCTAATGAAAAACTGTTTTTT. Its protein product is CASSSSGTPNEKLFF.

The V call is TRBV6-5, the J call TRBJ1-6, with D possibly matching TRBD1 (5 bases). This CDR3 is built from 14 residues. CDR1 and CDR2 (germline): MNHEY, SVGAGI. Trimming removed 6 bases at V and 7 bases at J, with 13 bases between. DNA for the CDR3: TGTGCCAGCAGAAAGGGACGGTTGAATTCACCCCTCCACTTT. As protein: CASRKGRLNSPLHF.

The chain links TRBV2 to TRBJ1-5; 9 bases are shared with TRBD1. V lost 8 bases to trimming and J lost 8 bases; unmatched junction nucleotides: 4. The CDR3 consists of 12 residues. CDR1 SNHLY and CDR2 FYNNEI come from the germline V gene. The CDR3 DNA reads TGTGCCAGCCGACAGGGGGTGGAGCCCCAGCATTTT. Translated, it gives CASRQGVEPQHF.